This T cell receptor (beta chain) was documented in a study of T cells in Graves' hyperthyroidism and ophthalmopathy. Study information: Peripheral blood was acquired at first diagnosis, ahead of any therapy whatsoever.

It was RNA transcripts that yielded the amplified TCR beta CDR3 regions. With the HTBI primer set, the TCR CDR3 went through a first round of RT-PCR. MiXCR, applied by TCRdb to the multiplex PCR reads, yields one record per CDR3 protein. The sample lists more than 350,000 distinct CDR3 sequences, 15% occurring once. Trimming shortened V by 1 base and J by 1 base, and 20 bases separated the two germline ends. This CDR3 is built from 18 residues. Looked up from germline, CDR1 is SGHAT and CDR2 is FQNNGV. Study-wide results and caveats: For ophthalmopathy, model prediction preceded onset by a median about 6 months. Stable hyperthyroidism and ophthalmopathy were separated using 13 V-J signatures. Most clonotypes expanded in the thyroid (above 0.001) were also present in blood.

To note about this clonotype: Its antigen is currently unknown. This may be a read error, as it is one base from a much larger clone.

The clonotype was recovered from a woman aged 25 to 45 with Graves' hyperthyroidism. Sample: blood. The V gene is TRBV11-2, the J gene TRBJ2-7; D possibly corresponds to TRBD2 (5 bases). CDR3 in amino acids: CASSLAPGKGIWSYEQYF. In nucleotides, the CDR3 is TGTGCCAGCAGCTTAGCGCCGGGAAAGGGAATCTGGTCCTACGAGCAGTACTTC.